This entry lists 8 T cell receptor beta chains sequenced from one sample in a study of shared clonotypes between healthy human individuals. Libraries were prepared by immunoSEQ multiplex PCR; TCRdb keeps only in-frame clonotypes and omits some of them. The data contain roughly 2.5 million clones, 90% to 95% of them singletons. The material sequenced was naive CD4+ T cells sorted from blood. Subset specified: CD45RA+ positively selected. The receptors were sampled from a young man in good health.

V is TRBV27 and J is TRBJ1-5, with 10 bases that match TRBD1. CDR3 length: 16 residues. The V gene's germline CDR1 is MNHEY and CDR2 SMNVEV (reference sequence). V shed 0 bases and J 5 bases; nucleotides not matched to a gene: 4. CDR3 DNA: TGTGCCAGCAGTTTATCGGAGGACAGGGGGTATCAGCCCCAGCATTTT. This encodes CASSLSEDRGYQPQHF.

This rearrangement joins TRBV6-5 to TRBJ2-5, with a possible D match to TRBD2 (7 bases). Germline V gene data show CDR1 as MNHEY and CDR2 as SVGAGI. CDR3 length: 14 residues. The germline V and J ends were trimmed by 8 bases and 5 bases, with 18 bases remaining between them. CDR3 coding DNA: TGTGCCAGCGCTTTTCGGGGGGCCCGGGAGACCCAGTACTTC. Protein: CASAFRGARETQYF.

Note on this clone: The junction departs from germline at one end; a sequencing error may be responsible. The rearrangement links TRBV19 to TRBJ1-1; 9 bases map to TRBD1. Germline V gene lookup returns CDR1 LNHDA and CDR2 SQIVND (reference sequence). The CDR3 length is 15 residues. The CDR3 reads CASSVDPNRGREAFF. DNA for the CDR3: TGTGCCAGTAGTGTAGATCCGAACAGGGGGCGAGAAGCTTTCTTT.

The chain recombines TRBV5-1 with TRBJ2-1; unclear D gene. The CDR3 is 15 residues long. Germline V CDR1 and CDR2: SGHRS, YFSETQ. The V and J ends lost 0 bases and 4 bases respectively, with 11 bases between them. The CDR3 coding sequence is TGCGCCAGCAGCTTGGAGGCAGAAAGATACAATGAGCAGTTCTTC. Its translation: CASSLEAERYNEQFF.

The chain combines TRBV28 with TRBJ2-1; TRBD1 agrees at 9 bases. The ends lost 8 bases at V and 6 bases at J; junction bases unmatched: 11. The germline gives CDR1 MDHEN, CDR2 SYDVKM. CDR3 size: 15 residues. The CDR3 region has the DNA TGTGCCAGCGCCTGGTCGGGGACAGGGTCCAATGAGCAGTTCTTC. Its protein is CASAWSGTGSNEQFF. The full variable domain, its missing parts supplied by reference TRBV28 and TRBJ2-1, is DVKVTQSSRYLVKRTGEKVFLECVQDMDHENMFWYRQDPGLGLRLIYFSYDVKMKEKGDIPEGYSVSREKKERFSLILESASTNQTSMYLCASAWSGTGSNEQFFGPGTRLTVL.

The chain recombines TRBV7-8 with TRBJ2-7; the D gene is possibly TRBD2 (6 bases). The V end was cut by 5 bases, the J end by 2 bases, with 19 bases between. CDR3 length: 16 amino acids. Germline CDR1 reads SGHVS; CDR2 reads FQNEAQ. The CDR3: CASSKGWGESAYEQYF. The CDR3 nucleotides are TGTGCCAGCAGCAAAGGGTGGGGGGAATCCGCCTACGAGCAGTACTTC.

A word on this clone: An end of the junction differs from the germline gene, which may be a read error. J is TRBJ2-5 and V is TRBV5-4, with D possibly matching TRBD2 (5 bases). CDR1 is SGHNT and CDR2 is YYREEE in the germline V gene (reference sequence). The CDR3 contains 13 residues. Written as DNA, the CDR3 is TGTGCCAGCAGCTTCATAGAAAGTGGGATCGGGGACTTC. Amino acids: CASSFIESGIGDF.

The J gene is TRBJ1-2, the V gene TRBV10-3; D not resolved. The CDR3 has 12 residues. Per germline, CDR1 ENHRY and CDR2 SYGVKD. Trimming cost V 1 base and J 8 bases, with 8 bases left between them. CDR3 amino acids: CAISEYGSGYTF. For the CDR3, the DNA is TGTGCCATCAGTGAGTACGGGAGCGGCTACACCTTC.